This entry is about one T cell receptor (beta chain). The source of the sample is a study of T cell responses to AZD1222 COVID-19 vaccine. CDR3 size: 13 residues. The V and J ends lost 5 bases and 3 bases, in that order; junction bases with no gene match: 5. Germline CDR1 SQVTM, CDR2 ANQGSEA. The repertoire was sequenced with immunoSEQ multiplex PCR; TCRdb's copy has only in-frame clones and lacks some. The sample shows some 120,000 clones, 80% to 90% of them seen only once. The V and J genes are TRBV29-1 and TRBJ1-1; 8 nucleotides line up with TRBD1. Sequencing used peripheral blood, obtained on day 0 of AZD1222 vaccination. The source of this sequence is an adult in good health. CDR3 sequence: CSVRDRRHTEAFF. The CDR3 DNA sequence: TGCAGCGTTAGGGACAGGAGGCACACTGAAGCTTTCTTT.